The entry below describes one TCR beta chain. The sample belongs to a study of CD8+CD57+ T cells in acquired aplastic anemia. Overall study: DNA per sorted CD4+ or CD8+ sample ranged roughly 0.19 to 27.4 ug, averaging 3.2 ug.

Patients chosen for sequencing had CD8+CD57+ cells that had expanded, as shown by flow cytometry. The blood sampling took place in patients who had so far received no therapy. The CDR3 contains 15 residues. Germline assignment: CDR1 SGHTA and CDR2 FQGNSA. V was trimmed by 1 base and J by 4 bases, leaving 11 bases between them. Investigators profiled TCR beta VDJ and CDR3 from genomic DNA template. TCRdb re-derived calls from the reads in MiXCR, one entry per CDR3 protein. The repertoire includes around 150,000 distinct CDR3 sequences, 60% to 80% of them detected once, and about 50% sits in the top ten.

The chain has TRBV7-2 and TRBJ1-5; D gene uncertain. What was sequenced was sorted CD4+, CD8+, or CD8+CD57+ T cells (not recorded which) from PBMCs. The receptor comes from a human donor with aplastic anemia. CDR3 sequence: CASSLGSTSNQPQHF. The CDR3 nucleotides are TGTGCCAGCAGCTTAGGGTCGACTAGTAATCAGCCCCAGCATTTT.